Listed here are 10 T cell receptor beta chains from one sample, sequenced in a study of cytomegalovirus exposure and HLA in healthy donors (dated by TCRdb to 2017 to 2019). Library creation used the immunoSEQ multiplex PCR assay. A mixture of 60 forward primers for TCR Vbeta segments and 13 reverse primers for TCR Jbeta segments was used in the multiplex PCR. This immuneACCESS table, as held by TCRdb, lists in-frame sequences with V and J called but not all clones. Of the missing ones, under half trace to an unresolved V gene in checked studies; the others have no known cause. This sample's table contains around 34,000 clones. 1.9% of the sample lies in the top ten. Input material: PBMCs. Every receptor here comes from a woman between 35 and 50 years old in good health and CMV-seropositive.

The V call is TRBV29-1, the J call TRBJ1-6; 9 positions agree with TRBD1. The V segment lost 4 bases and the J segment 7 bases; nucleotides outside the gene matches: 2. Germline-derived CDR1 and CDR2 are SQVTM and ANQGSEA. The CDR3 totals 13 residues. This CDR3 is CSVAGTGNSPLHF. The DNA of the CDR3 is TGCAGCGTTGCCGGGACAGGGAATTCACCCCTCCACTTT.

The genes are TRBV5-1 and TRBJ2-1; D is unclear. The V end lost 5 bases, the J end lost 6 bases, and 6 bases lay between the germline ends. The germline CDR1 and CDR2 sequences are SGHRS and YFSETQ. CDR3 size: 11 residues. The CDR3 coding sequence is TGCGCCAGCAGATCGGGCAATGAGCAGTTCTTC. Translated: CASRSGNEQFF. Based on the CDR3 plus reference TRBV5-1 and TRBJ2-1, the full variable domain is KAGVTQTPRYLIKTRGQQVTLSCSPISGHRSVSWYQQTPGQGLQFLFEYFSETQRNKGNFPGRFSGRQFSNSRSEMNVSTLELGDSALYLCASRSGNEQFFGPGTRLTVL.

The chain joins TRBV27 to TRBJ1-1, with D perhaps TRBD1 (5 bases). CDR1 and CDR2 (germline): MNHEY, SMNVEV (reference sequence). Trimming left V 6 bases short and J 1 base short, with 15 bases between. The CDR3 covers 15 residues. For the CDR3, the DNA is TGTGCCAGCAGCTGGGGCAGGGTGGGGAACACTGAAGCTTTCTTT. It codes for CASSWGRVGNTEAFF.

The J gene is TRBJ2-4, the V gene TRBV4-1; 7 nucleotides align to TRBD1. The CDR3 is 16 residues long. Germline assignment: CDR1 MGHRA and CDR2 YSYEKL. Trimming cost V 3 bases and J 2 bases; bases outside gene matches: 7. CDR3 sequence reads: CASSQDRFGTKNIQYF. The CDR3 region has the DNA TGCGCCAGCAGCCAGGACAGGTTTGGGACCAAAAACATTCAGTACTTC.

V is TRBV28 and J is TRBJ1-5, with a possible D match to TRBD1 (6 bases). Germline values: CDR1 MDHEN, CDR2 SYDVKM. V was shortened by 7 bases and J by 7 bases, with 17 bases between the two germline ends. This CDR3 is built from 14 residues. This CDR3 is CASIPQGLMQPQHF. CDR3 DNA sequence: TGTGCCAGCATTCCCCAGGGGCTTATGCAGCCCCAGCATTTT.

This rearrangement joins TRBV28 to TRBJ2-5; D might be TRBD2 (7 bases). The V end lost 3 bases, the J end lost 7 bases, and 15 bases lay between the germline ends. In germline, CDR1 is MDHEN, CDR2 SYDVKM. The CDR3 contains 14 residues. Here the CDR3 reads CASSLRGGTGTQYF. The CDR3 nucleotides read TGTGCCAGCAGTTTGAGGGGGGGCACGGGGACCCAGTACTTC.

The rearrangement links TRBV2 to TRBJ1-6; D gene uncertain. Germline V gene sequence: CDR1 SNHLY, CDR2 FYNNEI. This CDR3 is built from 13 residues. Trimming took off 11 bases at V and 6 bases at J, with 14 bases between the two ends. This CDR3 is CAGAAGRNSPLHF. The DNA of the CDR3 is TGTGCCGGCGCGGCGGGCCGTAATTCACCCCTCCACTTT. Together with reference TRBV2 and TRBJ1-6, the CDR3 gives the full variable domain: EPEVTQTPSHQVTQMGQEVILRCVPISNHLYFYWYRQILGQKVEFLVSFYNNEISEKSEIFDDQFSVERPDGSNFTLKIRSTKLEDSAMYFCAGAAGRNSPLHFGNGTRLTVT.

This chain links TRBV6-1 with TRBJ2-1, with unresolved D. Trimming stripped 2 bases from V and 9 bases from J, with 8 bases between. The CDR3 has 12 amino acids. Germline CDR1 MNHNS, CDR2 SASEGT. The CDR3 loop is CASSEKFGEQFF. The CDR3 region has the DNA TGTGCCAGCAGTGAAAAGTTCGGTGAGCAGTTCTTC.

The chain combines TRBV5-1 with TRBJ1-1; 10 bases map to TRBD1. Germline CDR1 is SGHRS and CDR2 is YFSETQ. Trimming at V came to 4 bases and at J to 5 bases, leaving 11 bases not matched to a gene. The CDR3 totals 16 residues. The CDR3 sequence is CASSRGLGQGVTEAFF. CDR3 nucleotides: TGCGCCAGCAGCAGGGGCCTAGGACAGGGGGTAACTGAAGCTTTCTTT.

This chain uses TRBV2 with TRBJ2-7; TRBD1 is a possible D gene (5 bases). V was shortened by 10 bases and J by 0 bases, with 10 bases between the two germline ends. The V gene's germline CDR1 is SNHLY and CDR2 FYNNEI. There are 12 residues in the CDR3. The CDR3 sequence is CAIKTVSYEQYF. CDR3 sequence (DNA): TGTGCCATAAAGACAGTCTCCTACGAGCAGTACTTC.